This T cell receptor (beta chain) originates from a study of blood T cell repertoires in COVID-19. Germline assignment: CDR1 SEHNR and CDR2 FQNEAQ (reference sequence). The CDR3 contains 13 residues. With 1 base removed from V and 1 base from J, the gap between germline ends came to 4 bases. This table comes from immunoSEQ multiplex PCR, and its TCRdb copy is limited to in-frame clones, with some not included. The data show 300,000 to 350,000 clones, roughly 90% seen once. The rearrangement links TRBV7-9 to TRBJ1-1; unclear D gene. The clonotype was recovered from a woman between 65 and 79 years old with COVID-19, enrolled during active disease. Sequencing input: peripheral blood. CDR3 residues: CASSLGQNTEAFF. In DNA form, the CDR3 reads TGTGCCAGCAGCTTAGGGCAGAACACTGAAGCTTTCTTT.